The subject of this entry is one TCR beta chain. The data originate from a study of CD8+CD57+ T cells in acquired aplastic anemia. Turning to the study itself: The sorted CD4+ and CD8+ cells yielded an average approximately 3 ug of DNA.

Genomic DNA served as template for TCR beta VDJ and CDR3 profiling. TCRdb passed the reads through MiXCR, listing each CDR3 protein once. The sample contains about 58,000 distinct CDR3 sequences, about 56% of which appear only once. The CDR3 length is 15 residues. Germline lookup yields CDR1 SNHLY and CDR2 FYNNEI. Losses at the gene ends were 3 bases for V and 2 bases for J; bases not matched to a gene: 3. Patients who underwent sequencing had shown CD8+CD57+ cell expansion by flow cytometry. This chain connects TRBV2 to TRBJ2-3; 9 nucleotides match TRBD2. The sequenced sample consisted of sorted CD4+, CD8+, or CD8+CD57+ T cells (not recorded which) from PBMCs. The TCR was taken from a human donor with aplastic anemia. The CDR3 bases are TGTGCCAGCAGTGAGCTAGCGGGGATCACAGATACGCAGTATTTT. It encodes CASSELAGITDTQYF.